The subject of this entry is one T cell receptor beta chain. Seattle participants joined during active infection and were tracked over time. The CDR3 sequence is 13 residues long. V was clipped by 5 bases and J by 6 bases, with 13 bases between them. The record originates from a study of blood T cell repertoires in COVID-19. Study-level information: Researchers got acute and convalescent COVID-19 samples from the United States, Italy and Spain. PBMCs, B-cell-depleted T cells, or T cells provided the cDNA or gDNA that made up the material.

In the authors' workflow: Nucleated cell counts were estimated from reference gene primer amplification. Sequencing used immunoSEQ multiplex PCR; TCRdb keeps in-frame clones, though not all of them. V and J calls and clone size are those listed in that table; D and trimming were worked out from the DNA. The sample shows 300,000 to 350,000 clones, around nine tenths of them seen only once. This chain connects TRBV5-3 to TRBJ2-3, with D maybe TRBD2 (5 bases). TRBV5-3 is an ORF, and what it does is uncertain. This TCR came from a woman in her 70s with COVID-19, enrolled during active disease. Source material: peripheral blood. The DNA for the CDR3 is TGTGCCAGAAGTCTCAGCCCGGGGGATACGCAGTATTTT. The encoded protein is CARSLSPGDTQYF.